A selection of T cell receptor beta chains follows, all from one sample in a study of blood T cell repertoires in COVID-19. Method: immunoSEQ multiplex PCR; TCRdb's copy keeps in-frame clones and lacks some. The sample lists around 94,000 clones, roughly 86% occurring once. The sample consisted of peripheral blood. Receptor source: a man in his forties with active or convalescent COVID-19. The CDR3 runs from the conserved cysteine through the conserved F or W. The order of the fields is V gene, clone size, J gene, D gene, CDR3 protein, CDR3 DNA. A D gene is named only where the DNA matches it firmly. Rows give clone size only sometimes, using once, few, many, or a class for an expanded clone.

>TRBV5-1|NA|TRBJ1-6|TRBD1
CASSLVSGQGSSYNSPLHF
TGCGCCAGCAGCTTGGTCTCTGGACAGGGGTCCTCCTATAATTCACCCCTCCACTTT
>TRBV6-5|NA|TRBJ2-5|NA
CASEGAGLQETQYF
TGTGCCAGCGAGGGAGCGGGCCTACAAGAGACCCAGTACTTC
>TRBV7-9|many|TRBJ1-3|TRBD1
CASSSQGADTIYF
TGTGCCAGCAGCTCACAGGGGGCCGACACCATATATTTT
>TRBV29-1|NA|TRBJ2-5|TRBD2
CSVGAAGVGETQYF
TGCAGCGTTGGAGCTGCGGGGGTGGGAGAGACCCAGTACTTC
>TRBV29-1|once|TRBJ1-2|TRBD1
CSVYNPGQGKDGYTF
TGCAGCGTTTACAACCCGGGACAGGGAAAGGATGGCTACACCTTC
>TRBV7-6|NA|TRBJ2-1|TRBD2
CASSLPSGGNNEQFF
TGTGCCAGCAGCTTACCTAGCGGGGGTAACAATGAGCAGTTCTTC
>TRBV5-1|NA|TRBJ1-1|NA
CASSAWGDRGTEAFF
TGCGCCAGCAGCGCGTGGGGGGACCGTGGCACTGAAGCTTTCTTT
>TRBV11-2|NA|TRBJ2-6|TRBD1
CASSPVQGARGANVLTF
TGTGCCAGCAGCCCAGTACAGGGGGCAAGGGGGGCCAACGTCCTGACTTTC
>TRBV20-1|many|TRBJ2-7|NA
CSASSGHEQYF
TGCAGTGCTAGTTCAGGGCACGAGCAGTACTTC
>TRBV5-4|NA|TRBJ1-1|NA
CASSAARGNTEAFF
TGTGCCAGCAGCGCCGCCAGGGGGAACACTGAAGCTTTCTTT
>TRBV19|NA|TRBJ1-5|TRBD1
CASSLGQGGQPQHF
TGTGCCAGTAGTTTGGGACAGGGAGGTCAGCCCCAGCATTTT
>TRBV27|NA|TRBJ2-1|NA
CASSLSGTAANEQFF
TGTGCCAGCAGTTTGTCCGGGACTGCCGCCAATGAGCAGTTCTTC
>TRBV7-2|NA|TRBJ2-7|NA
CASSPTEF
TGTGCCAGCAGCCCAACGGAGTTC
>TRBV10-3|once|TRBJ1-1|NA
CAIRTQGGVAFF
TGTGCCATCAGGACCCAAGGGGGGGTAGCTTTCTTT
>TRBV12-3/TRBV12-4|NA|TRBJ1-1|NA
CASSYGPGTEAFF
TGTGCCAGCAGTTACGGCCCGGGGACTGAAGCTTTCTTT
>TRBV5-4|once|TRBJ1-2|NA
CASSSRVDYGYTF
TGTGCCAGCAGCTCCAGGGTCGACTATGGCTACACCTTC
>TRBV7-2|NA|TRBJ2-1|TRBD2
CASSLVAGEGNEQFF
TGTGCCAGCAGCTTAGTTGCGGGGGAGGGGAATGAGCAGTTCTTC
>TRBV7-4|NA|TRBJ1-3|NA
CASSPRGRGPSSGNTIYF
TGTGCCAGCAGCCCAAGGGGCAGGGGCCCCAGCTCTGGAAACACCATATATTTT
>TRBV5-1|NA|TRBJ2-1|NA
CASSLTNPGGSAYNEQFF
TGCGCCAGCAGCTTAACCAACCCTGGAGGGTCTGCCTACAATGAGCAGTTCTTC
>TRBV4-2|NA|TRBJ1-2|NA
CASSQDRITANYGYTF
TGTGCCAGCAGCCAAGATAGGATAACAGCTAACTATGGCTACACCTTC
>TRBV7-7|NA|TRBJ2-5|NA
CAAGSGNQETQYF
TGTGCCGCTGGGAGCGGTAATCAAGAGACCCAGTACTTC
>TRBV6-5|NA|TRBJ1-2|TRBD1
CASSTTGATNYGYTF
TGTGCCAGCAGTACAACAGGGGCGACGAACTATGGCTACACCTTC
>TRBV9|NA|TRBJ1-4|TRBD1
CASSVGIDRVEKLFF
TGTGCCAGCAGCGTAGGGATAGACAGGGTTGAAAAACTGTTTTTT
>TRBV3-1/TRBV3-2|NA|TRBJ2-2|TRBD2
CASSQASGGITGELFF
TGTGCCAGCAGCCAAGCGAGCGGGGGGATCACCGGGGAGCTGTTTTTT
>TRBV19|NA|TRBJ1-3|NA
CASSTRLSQNKGNTIYF
TGTGCCAGCTCCACGAGGCTATCCCAAAACAAAGGAAACACCATATATTTT
>TRBV2|NA|TRBJ2-5|TRBD1
CASSPWDRGVGETQYF
TGTGCCAGCAGCCCCTGGGACAGGGGAGTAGGAGAGACCCAGTACTTC
>TRBV5-4|few|TRBJ2-5|TRBD1
CASSLSRTGGETQYF
TGTGCCAGCAGCTTAAGTAGGACAGGGGGAGAGACCCAGTACTTC
>TRBV29-1|NA|TRBJ2-1|TRBD1
CSVEGDRYYNEQFF
TGCAGCGTTGAGGGGGACAGGTACTACAATGAGCAGTTCTTC
>TRBV30|NA|TRBJ1-1|TRBD1
CARSEGTGLQGVEAFF
TGTGCCCGAAGTGAAGGGACAGGATTGCAGGGGGTTGAAGCTTTCTTT
>TRBV3-1/TRBV3-2|NA|TRBJ1-1|NA
CASSQVAGDTEAFF
TGTGCCAGCAGCCAAGTGGCGGGGGACACTGAAGCTTTCTTT
>TRBV19|NA|TRBJ2-3|TRBD2
CASSTTGTRLTDTQYF
TGTGCCAGTAGCACTACCGGGACTAGGTTAACAGATACGCAGTATTTT
>TRBV19|NA|TRBJ2-7|NA
CASSIQQSHYEQYF
TGTGCCAGTAGTATCCAACAGTCACACTACGAGCAGTACTTC
>TRBV18|few|TRBJ1-2|TRBD1
CASSPLMEQGNYGYTF
TGTGCCAGCTCACCACTAATGGAACAGGGGAACTATGGCTACACCTTC
>TRBV30|NA|TRBJ1-3|TRBD1
CASNRGLSGNTIYF
TGTGCCTCCAACAGGGGGCTCTCTGGAAACACCATATATTTT
>TRBV7-9|NA|TRBJ1-1|NA
CASSLAMGASTEAFF
TGTGCCAGCAGCCTAGCAATGGGGGCCAGCACTGAAGCTTTCTTT
>TRBV7-2|NA|TRBJ1-5|NA
CASSQGRGGNQPQHF
TGTGCCAGCAGCCAGGGGAGGGGGGGGAATCAGCCCCAGCATTTT
>TRBV5-6|NA|TRBJ1-1|TRBD1
CASSVGQGGTEAFF
TGTGCCAGCAGCGTCGGACAGGGGGGCACTGAAGCTTTCTTT
>TRBV7-9|NA|TRBJ1-1|NA
CASSSQGLLNTEAFF
TGTGCCAGCAGCTCACAGGGCCTATTAAACACTGAAGCTTTCTTT
>TRBV6-5|NA|TRBJ1-4|NA
CASSSVVSEKLFF
TGTGCCAGCAGTTCCGTTGTGAGTGAAAAACTGTTTTTT
>TRBV6-5|NA|TRBJ2-7|TRBD2
CASSRGGRGSYEQYF
TGTGCCAGCAGCCGAGGAGGGAGGGGCTCCTACGAGCAGTACTTC